This TCR beta chain emerged from a study of blood T cell repertoires in COVID-19. Background on the study: Sites in the United States, Italy and Spain provided acute and convalescent COVID-19 samples. The analysed material was cDNA or gDNA that came from T cells, B-cell-depleted T cells, or PBMCs.

V dropped 0 bases and J dropped 3 bases, with 12 bases sitting between them. The CDR3 has 15 amino acids. The germline gives CDR1 MNHNY, CDR2 SVGAGI (reference sequence). The authors' processing: Amplification from reference gene primers served as the basis for estimated nucleated cell counts. Generated by immunoSEQ multiplex PCR, the TCRdb table keeps only in-frame clones and is missing some. V, J and clone size reflect that table, while D and trimming were determined from the DNA. This sample yields approximately 160,000 clones, of which approximately 87% are seen a single time; more than 3% belongs to the top ten.

This clonotype was obtained from a woman between 65 and 79 years old with acute or convalescent COVID-19. The chain links TRBV6-6 to TRBJ2-7, with D tentatively TRBD1 (6 bases). The sample consisted of peripheral blood. The CDR3 nucleotides are TGTGCCAGCAGTTACTCGGACAGCACTATCTACGAGCAGTACTTC. It translates to CASSYSDSTIYEQYF.